A selection of T cell receptor beta chains follows, all from one sample in a study of naive and memory T cell subsets. MiXCR, applied by TCRdb to the UMI-ligation and nested PCR reads, yields one record per CDR3 protein. The sample holds roughly 100,000 distinct CDR3 sequences; approximately 14% are singletons and the top ten take approximately 2.6%. Sequenced material: naive CD8+ T cells from blood. Receptor source: a human donor in good health. Each CDR3 is given with its conserved first and last residue. D genes are given only for firm matches. The size of a clone is reported for some rows only, either as once, few or many, or as a class for expanded clones.

J gene | V gene | clone size | D gene | CDR3 protein | CDR3 DNA
TRBJ2-1 | TRBV9 | few | TRBD2 | CASSVALRDGGGTNEQFF | TGTGCCAGCAGCGTAGCCCTCCGGGATGGGGGGGGTACCAATGAGCAGTTCTTC
TRBJ2-3 | TRBV20-1 | NA | NA | CSAIGLIDGTDTQYF | TGCAGTGCTATCGGACTGATAGATGGGACAGATACGCAGTATTTT
TRBJ2-5 | TRBV7-6 | NA | NA | CASVGLEETQYF | TGTGCCAGCGTTGGGTTGGAAGAGACCCAGTACTTC
TRBJ2-5 | TRBV6-5 | few | NA | CASSQRVPRPLQETQYF | TGTGCCAGCAGCCAGAGGGTCCCCCGACCACTCCAAGAGACCCAGTACTTC
TRBJ1-1 | TRBV20-1 | many | NA | CSARNVPNTEAFF | TGCAGTGCTAGGAATGTCCCGAACACTGAAGCTTTCTTT
TRBJ2-7 | TRBV7-9 | NA | NA | CASSLVTRDYEQYF | TGTGCCAGCAGCTTAGTGACGCGGGACTACGAGCAGTACTTC
TRBJ2-7 | TRBV29-1 | NA | TRBD2 | CSVPQGLAGPLYEQYF | TGCAGCGTTCCGCAAGGACTAGCGGGACCGCTCTACGAGCAGTACTTC
TRBJ2-7 | TRBV12-3/TRBV12-4 | NA | NA | CASSGQGLAYEQYF | TGTGCCAGCAGTGGCCAGGGGTTGGCCTACGAGCAGTACTTC
TRBJ2-7 | TRBV6-1 | many | NA | CASSDARELYEQYF | TGTGCCAGCAGTGATGCCAGGGAGCTTTACGAGCAGTACTTC
TRBJ2-3 | TRBV11-1 | many | NA | CASSFLTATGTDTQYF | TGTGCCAGCAGCTTTCTGACAGCGACAGGCACAGATACGCAGTATTTT
TRBJ2-1 | TRBV6-2/TRBV6-3 | few | NA | CASTPFRGSSYNEQFF | TGTGCCAGCACTCCCTTCAGGGGCAGCTCCTACAATGAGCAGTTCTTC
TRBJ1-1 | TRBV2 | few | TRBD1 | CASRGTGVTEAFF | TGTGCCAGCAGGGGGACAGGGGTCACTGAAGCTTTCTTT
TRBJ2-1 | TRBV24-1 | many | TRBD1 | CATSDLEGADEQFF | TGTGCCACCAGTGATTTAGAGGGGGCGGATGAGCAGTTCTTC
TRBJ2-7 | TRBV10-3 | few | NA | CAISVKNEQYF | TGTGCCATCAGTGTAAAAAACGAGCAGTACTTC
TRBJ2-7 | TRBV20-1 | many | NA | CSARDSGGGYEQYF | TGCAGTGCTAGAGATAGCGGAGGGGGCTACGAGCAGTACTTC
TRBJ2-7 | TRBV13 | NA | TRBD2 | CASSLAGEGISYEQYF | TGTGCCAGCAGCTTAGCGGGGGAGGGAATCTCCTACGAGCAGTACTTC
TRBJ1-3 | TRBV29-1 | NA | NA | CSATGHGNTIYF | TGCAGCGCTACAGGGCACGGAAACACCATATATTTT
TRBJ2-2 | TRBV10-3 | NA | NA | CAISESAEYTGELFF | TGTGCCATCAGTGAGTCAGCGGAATACACCGGGGAGCTGTTTTTT
TRBJ2-1 | TRBV7-2 | many | NA | CASSSDFSYNEQFF | TGTGCCAGCAGCTCGGACTTCAGCTACAATGAGCAGTTCTTC
TRBJ1-2 | TRBV29-1 | NA | NA | CSVEDESGYGYTF | TGCAGCGTTGAAGATGAGTCAGGCTATGGCTACACCTTC
TRBJ2-1 | TRBV4-3 | NA | NA | CASSQELSTGAPYNEQFF | TGCGCCAGCAGCCAAGAATTAAGTACGGGAGCCCCCTACAATGAGCAGTTCTTC
TRBJ2-3 | TRBV15 | few | TRBD2 | CATSRTSSDTQYF | TGTGCCACCAGCAGGACTAGCTCAGATACGCAGTATTTT
TRBJ1-1 | TRBV10-3 | few | NA | CAISTPAQSEAFF | TGTGCCATCAGTACCCCGGCTCAGTCGGAAGCTTTCTTT
TRBJ2-5 | TRBV13 | many | NA | CASSPGGQETQYF | TGTGCCAGCAGCCCCGGCGGTCAAGAGACCCAGTACTTC